At least ten counts were recorded for the clone carrying this T cell receptor (beta chain). The sample originates from a study of breast tumors, draining lymph nodes, adjacent tissues. TCRdb reanalysed the multiplex PCR reads using MiXCR and keeps one entry per CDR3 protein. The table shows roughly 17,000 distinct CDR3 sequences, with around 60% occurring only once. V lost 2 bases and J lost 1, with 8 bases in between. This CDR3 comprises 14 residues. Germline V gene sequence: CDR1 KGHSH, CDR2 LQKENI. The genes are TRBV18 and TRBJ1-1; D call uncertain. The sequenced material came from tumor-adjacent breast tissue. This TCR was sampled from a female donor with breast cancer. Some clones in this sample may be carry-over from other donors' samples. CDR3 in amino acids: CASSPSAENTEAFF. DNA for the CDR3: TGTGCCAGCTCACCATCCGCTGAGAACACTGAAGCTTTCTTT.